This T cell receptor (beta chain) comes out of a study of T cells in localized non-small cell lung cancer. This CDR3 is built from 18 residues. Trimming took 1 base from V and 2 from J; bases not matched to a gene: 7. Per germline, CDR1 SGHTA and CDR2 FQGTGA. Sequenced by immunoSEQ multiplex PCR; TCRdb stores in-frame clones only, minus some. The table lists about 130,000 clones, 89% of them singletons. For this clone: The antigen is not known.

Broader study findings: Appearances in adjacent lung were noted for a median 57 of the top 100 tumor clones. Tumor trailed uninvolved adjacent lung in T cell clonality, which peaked there. Multi-region tumor sequencing was not done, so intratumor heterogeneity could not be excluded.

The specimen comprised peripheral blood, sampled before any cancer treatment. The origin of this receptor is a female donor over 55 with stage I lung adenocarcinoma. The rearrangement uses TRBV7-3 and TRBJ2-2; 10 nucleotides match TRBD1. The CDR3 protein is CASSLRGQGLLNTGELFF. The CDR3 bases are TGTGCCAGCAGCTTAAGGGGACAGGGGCTTCTTAACACCGGGGAGCTGTTTTTT.